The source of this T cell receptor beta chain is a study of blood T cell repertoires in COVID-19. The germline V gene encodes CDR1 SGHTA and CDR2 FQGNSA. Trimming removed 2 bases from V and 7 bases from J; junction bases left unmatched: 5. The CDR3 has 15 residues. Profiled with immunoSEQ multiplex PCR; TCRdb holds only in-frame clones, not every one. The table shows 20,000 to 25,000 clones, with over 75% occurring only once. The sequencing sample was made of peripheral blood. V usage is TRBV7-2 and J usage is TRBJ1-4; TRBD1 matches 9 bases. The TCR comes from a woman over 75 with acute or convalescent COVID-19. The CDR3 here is CASSLIGTGTEKLFF. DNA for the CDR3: TGTGCCAGCAGCTTAATCGGGACAGGGACTGAAAAACTGTTTTTT.